These 17 T cell receptor beta chains were sequenced from one sample in a study of somatic mutations in cytotoxic T cells in rheumatoid arthritis. The table came from immunoSEQ multiplex PCR; TCRdb's copy has only in-frame clones and leaves some out. The sample holds around 15,000 clones; nearly 80% are singletons and the top ten take under 25%. What was sequenced was CD8+ T cells sorted from blood. Receptor source: an adult with rheumatoid arthritis.

The J gene is TRBJ2-1, the V gene TRBV7-6; D unresolved. CDR1 SGHVS and CDR2 FNYEAQ come from the germline V gene. The CDR3 covers 11 residues. V lost 0 bases and J lost 10, with 4 bases in between. CDR3 DNA sequence: TGTGCCAGCAGCTTAGCGGGCGAGCAGTTCTTC. This translates into CASSLAGEQFF.

The rearrangement links TRBV27 to TRBJ1-1, with TRBD1 as a possible D gene (5 bases). V was pared by 6 bases and J by 5 bases, with 16 bases between. CDR1 is MNHEY, CDR2 SMNVEV, per germline (reference sequence). The CDR3 covers 14 residues. This CDR3 is CASRPASGGTEAFF. The CDR3 DNA reads TGTGCCAGCAGGCCCGCCTCGGGGGGAACTGAAGCTTTCTTT.

The genes are TRBV25-1 and TRBJ2-5, with TRBD1 matching 8 bases. With V trimmed by 2 bases and J by 2 bases, 10 bases remained unmatched. Germline V CDR1 and CDR2: MGHDK, SYGVNS. The CDR3 sequence is 17 residues long. The DNA of the CDR3 is TGTGCCAGCAGTGAAGACAGGGGTCGACCCATACAAGAGACCCAGTACTTC. This translates into CASSEDRGRPIQETQYF.

This chain joins TRBV14 and TRBJ2-7, with D unresolved. V lost 4 bases and J lost 3, with 10 bases in between. The V gene's germline CDR1 is SGHDN and CDR2 FVKESK. The CDR3 covers 13 residues. CDR3 amino acids: CASSPSSIYEQYF. As DNA, the CDR3 is TGTGCCAGCAGCCCCTCGTCAATCTACGAGCAGTACTTC.

This clone appeared a single time. The chain is built from TRBV7-8 and TRBJ2-5, with D possibly matching TRBD1 (5 bases). This CDR3 spans 16 amino acids. V shed 1 base and J shed 5 bases, with 17 bases lying between them. Germline CDR1 and CDR2: SGHVS and FQNEAQ. The CDR3 DNA reads as TGTGCCAGCAGCTTAGTTGTTTGGGGCTCCCAGGAGACCCAGTACTTC. It is translated as CASSLVVWGSQETQYF.

This clone has just one count. This sequence joins TRBV9 and TRBJ2-1, with a weak D call TRBD2 (6 bases). Trimming left V 0 bases short and J 7 bases short, with 14 bases between. CDR3 length: 15 residues. From germline, CDR1 is SGDLS and CDR2 YYNGEE. CDR3 loop: CASSVEPGAGNEQFF. The CDR3 nucleotides are TGTGCCAGCAGCGTAGAACCGGGAGCGGGTAATGAGCAGTTCTTC.

CDR3 bases: TGTGCCAGCAGCTTATACTCCTCGGCGGGTGGCTACACCTTC. Translating gives CASSLYSSAGGYTF. The J gene is TRBJ1-2, the V gene TRBV7-8; D uncertain. This CDR3 is built from 14 residues. Germline assignment: CDR1 SGHVS and CDR2 FQNEAQ. The V and J ends lost 2 bases and 7 bases respectively, with 14 bases between them. The whole variable domain, remainder taken from reference TRBV7-8 and TRBJ1-2, is GAGVSQSPRYKVAKRGQDVALRCDPISGHVSLFWYQQALGQGPEFLTYFQNEAQLDKSGLPSDRFFAERPEGSVSTLKIQRTQQEDSAVYLCASSLYSSAGGYTFGSGTRLTVV.

This rearrangement joins TRBV7-6 to TRBJ2-2; TRBD2 matches at 9 bases. Per the germline V gene, CDR1 is SGHVS and CDR2 is FNYEAQ. The CDR3 length is 17 residues. V dropped 5 bases and J dropped 4; count of bases not matched to a gene: 11. CDR3 nucleotide sequence: TGTGCCAGCAGCGCGCCGTTAGCGGGAGCGACCACCGGGGAGCTGTTTTTT. It is translated as CASSAPLAGATTGELFF.

The chain links TRBV7-9 to TRBJ2-1; TRBD2 aligns across 8 bases. The CDR3 extends over 17 amino acids. Losses at the gene ends were 4 bases for V and 4 bases for J; bases not matched to a gene: 12. Germline lookup yields CDR1 SEHNR and CDR2 FQNEAQ (reference sequence). CDR3 DNA: TGTGCCAGCAGCTCGACCCAGCGACTAGCGAATTACAATGAGCAGTTCTTC. Translating gives CASSSTQRLANYNEQFF.

J is TRBJ1-3 and V is TRBV6-1; D ambiguous. There are 13 residues in the CDR3. Between the trimmed V and J ends, which lost 2 bases and 8 bases, there was a span of 10 bases. Per germline, CDR1 MNHNS and CDR2 SASEGT. The CDR3 DNA sequence: TGTGCCAGCAGTGAACTCATGTGGGACACCATATATTTT. Translation gives CASSELMWDTIYF.

The V gene is TRBV5-6, the J gene TRBJ2-7; tentatively, D is TRBD2 (5 bases). The germline V gene has CDR1 SGHDT and CDR2 YYEEEE. Trimming took off 4 bases at V and 0 bases at J, with 17 bases between the two ends. This CDR3 contains 16 residues. The CDR3 here is CASSHDWTFSSYEQYF. As DNA, the CDR3 is TGTGCCAGCAGCCATGATTGGACTTTTAGCTCCTACGAGCAGTACTTC.

The J gene is TRBJ2-7, the V gene TRBV4-1; D might be TRBD2 (6 bases). Trimming removed 6 bases from V and 7 bases from J, with 22 bases in between. The germline gives CDR1 MGHRA, CDR2 YSYEKL. The CDR3 sequence is 15 residues long. CDR3 region: CASSPGRGESREQYF. The CDR3 bases are TGCGCCAGCAGTCCCGGGCGGGGAGAGAGTCGGGAGCAGTACTTC.

The count of this clone is one. The chain employs TRBV2 and TRBJ2-1, with 8 bases matching TRBD2. The trim removed 6 bases at V and 6 bases at J, leaving 22 bases unmatched. CDR1 is SNHLY, CDR2 FYNNEI, per germline. CDR3 length equals 19 residues. The CDR3 here is CASSSGTSGRGFGSNEQFF. In DNA form, the CDR3 reads TGTGCCAGCAGCTCTGGGACCAGCGGGAGAGGTTTTGGCAGCAATGAGCAGTTCTTC.

The V gene is TRBV11-2, the J gene TRBJ2-5, with 8 bases fitting TRBD2. The CDR3 consists of 15 residues. CDR1 is SGHAT and CDR2 is FQNNGV in the germline V gene. Unmatched junction bases numbered 9, after V lost 5 bases and J lost 4 bases. CDR3 nucleotides: TGTGCCAGCAGCCAGCACTCGGGGGGGGCAGAGACCCAGTACTTC. It translates to CASSQHSGGAETQYF.

The chain links TRBV11-2 to TRBJ2-7; D perhaps matches TRBD1 (5 bases). Germline V CDR1 and CDR2: SGHAT, FQNNGV. The CDR3 contains 12 residues. Between the trimmed V and J ends, which lost 2 bases and 6 bases, there was a span of 8 bases. DNA for the CDR3: TGTGCCAGCAGCTTACCAGGGTTCGAGCAGTACTTC. This encodes CASSLPGFEQYF.

This chain joins TRBV27 and TRBJ2-1, with D maybe TRBD2 (6 bases). CDR1 MNHEY and CDR2 SMNVEV come from the germline V gene (reference sequence). This CDR3 is built from 15 residues. V gave up 4 bases and J gave up 2 bases, with 12 bases separating them. The CDR3 loop is CASSSSSGAYNEQFF. For the CDR3, the DNA is TGTGCCAGCAGTTCGAGTAGCGGAGCCTACAATGAGCAGTTCTTC.

This sequence joins TRBV9 and TRBJ2-1; TRBD2 aligns across 7 bases. Trimming at V came to 3 bases and at J to 2 bases, leaving 11 bases not matched to a gene. The CDR3 runs to 17 residues. Looked up from germline, CDR1 is SGDLS and CDR2 is YYNGEE. This CDR3 is CASSGPLRLAPYNEQFF. The CDR3 nucleotides read TGTGCCAGCAGCGGACCCCTTCGACTAGCCCCCTACAATGAGCAGTTCTTC.